The source of this T cell receptor (beta chain) is a study of cytomegalovirus exposure and HLA in healthy donors. Assay: immunoSEQ multiplex PCR; the TCRdb copy retains only in-frame clones and omits some. Among approximately 190,000 clones listed, more than 65% were seen once. Germline CDR1 and CDR2: SGHDT and YYEEEE. V shed 0 bases and J shed 5 bases, with 20 bases lying between them. There are 17 residues in the CDR3. The receptor was derived from a woman aged 30 to 39 in good health and CMV-seropositive. Sample: PBMCs. V is TRBV5-6 and J is TRBJ1-2, with D unclear. CDR3 nucleotide sequence: TGTGCCAGCAGCTTGGCACGTGAGCAGTGGAGTTTGTATGGCTACACCTTC. Translating it yields CASSLAREQWSLYGYTF. Drawing the rest from reference TRBV5-6 and TRBJ1-2, the complete variable domain is DAGVTQSPTHLIKTRGQQVTLRCSPKSGHDTVSWYQQALGQGPQFIFQYYEEEERQRGNFPDRFSGHQFPNYSSELNVNALLLGDSALYLCASSLAREQWSLYGYTFGSGTRLTVV.